This is a list of T cell receptor beta chains from one sample in a study of blood T cell repertoires in COVID-19. Some clones are missing from TCRdb's copy, which holds only in-frame ones; the method was immunoSEQ multiplex PCR. The table has more than 200,000 clones, 70% to 90% seen once. Sequences were obtained from peripheral blood. All receptors derive from a young man with COVID-19, enrolled during active disease. Each CDR3 is given with its conserved first and last residue. D genes are given only for firm matches.

TRBD1,TRBJ2-7,TRBV9,CASSSGVGTALEQYF
-,TRBJ1-5,TRBV4-1,CASSQERDTVSNQPQHF
TRBD1,TRBJ1-6,TRBV7-3,CASSRDRGLSPLHF
-,TRBJ1-5,TRBV28,CASSPLQGSSQHF
TRBD2,TRBJ2-2,TRBV4-1,CASSQPSGRAANTGELFF
TRBD2,TRBJ2-7,TRBV27,CASNPTPAGGTYEQYF
-,TRBJ1-2,TRBV7-2,CASSLDWQGMVGGYTF
TRBD1,TRBJ1-2,TRBV4-1,CASSSGDRRLYGYTF
TRBD2,TRBJ2-1,TRBV24-1,CATSDWGSGNSYNEQFF
TRBD2,TRBJ2-7,TRBV9,CASSPMAGGPEQYF
TRBD2,TRBJ2-7,TRBV4-3,CASSQDPSGSVYEQYF
TRBD1,TRBJ1-1,TRBV14,CASSHRQGSNTEAFF
TRBD2,TRBJ2-7,TRBV9,CASSVATGTSGYEQYF
-,TRBJ1-2,TRBV29-1,CSVGRERGYTF
TRBD1,TRBJ2-7,TRBV30,CGGQGPSMGEQYF
-,TRBJ2-3,TRBV14,CASSHTGRSFTDTQYF
-,TRBJ1-2,TRBV7-9,CASSLGHPSYGYTF
-,TRBJ1-1,TRBV21-1,CASSTQSDRGQGDTEAFF
-,TRBJ2-7,TRBV7-2,CASSWTAEQYF
-,TRBJ1-4,TRBV5-6,CASSSATGNEKLFF
-,TRBJ2-7,TRBV18,CASSPGAGAAYEQYF
TRBD1,TRBJ1-6,TRBV11-2,CASSLGQGGSPLHF
TRBD1,TRBJ2-7,TRBV7-9,CASSSLGGQEYSYEQYF
-,TRBJ2-1,TRBV9,CASSGYGNSDEQFF
-,TRBJ2-2,TRBV27,CASLSGQILAGELFF
TRBD2,TRBJ2-1,TRBV14,CASSQQAGGLLSYNEQFF
TRBD2,TRBJ2-3,TRBV9,CASSVDIGRPTDTQYF
TRBD2,TRBJ2-3,TRBV7-3,CASSPGLAGGTDTQYF
TRBD1,TRBJ1-6,TRBV5-4,CASSRDSYNSPLHF
-,TRBJ1-2,TRBV7-3,CASSYLGVAYGYTF
-,TRBJ1-2,TRBV3-1/TRBV3-2,CASSQEGTGVYGYTF
-,TRBJ1-1,TRBV5-1,CASSLEGVANTEAFF
-,TRBJ2-7,TRBV21-1,CASSEAGGDEQYF
TRBD1,TRBJ2-3,TRBV7-2,CASRPTGTGFRDTQYF
TRBD1,TRBJ1-6,TRBV19,CASTANTGGRNNSPLHF
TRBD1,TRBJ2-7,TRBV19,CASSPGTGSVEQYF
-,TRBJ2-5,TRBV12-5,CASGLEGRGTQYF
TRBD1,TRBJ2-3,TRBV6-2/TRBV6-3,CASSLGQGRRGTQYF
TRBD2,TRBJ2-1,TRBV7-8,CASRRREGNEQFF
-,TRBJ1-4,TRBV28,CASSLGGTREKLFF
TRBD2,TRBJ2-3,TRBV27,CASSQQGAGLAGGRTSTDTQYF
-,TRBJ2-1,TRBV7-2,CASSPSWQYNEQFF
-,TRBJ2-7,TRBV3-1/TRBV3-2,CASSLKTASYEQYF
-,TRBJ2-7,TRBV19,CASSIAGSLYEQYF
TRBD2,TRBJ2-3,TRBV9,CATSLAGFADTQYF
-,TRBJ1-1,TRBV5-1,CASSAGVGARGTEAFF
TRBD1,TRBJ1-2,TRBV7-3,CASSSRQGDYGYTF
-,TRBJ1-2,TRBV28,CASSLGRYYGYTF
-,TRBJ2-1,TRBV4-1,CASSHWGHQKDGEQFF
TRBD1,TRBJ1-2,TRBV7-2,CASSPTGIVYGYTF
TRBD1,TRBJ1-1,TRBV19,CASIPPERQGNTEAFF
TRBD1,TRBJ2-3,TRBV5-1,CASSFQGASTDTQYF
-,TRBJ2-6,TRBV24-1,CATGGREGDSGANVLTF
TRBD1,TRBJ1-4,TRBV7-6,CASSSGTGESAREKLFF
-,TRBJ1-1,TRBV18,CASSRDRNTEAFF
-,TRBJ1-1,TRBV27,CASRFAGRVNTEAFF
TRBD1,TRBJ1-2,TRBV9,CASSVGTGADPNYGYTF
-,TRBJ1-2,TRBV5-4,CASSLAGNRANYGYTF